This T cell receptor beta chain was identified during a study of identical twins (dated by TCRdb to about 2016). Turning to the overall study: The study deep-sequenced TCR alpha and beta repertoires from monozygotic twins, unrelated adults of various ages and cord blood to test whether fetal clonotypes persist. To rule out contamination, replicate twin experiments were performed at different times with different library preparation protocols.

On the study overall, not on this receptor specifically: Compared with coincidental sharing between unrelated individuals, out-of-frame TCR alpha sequences shared between twins showed an excess of sequences with low generation probability. Excess twin sharing in beta out-of-frame sequences was weaker because fewer shared sequences lowered the signal-to-noise ratio. Out-of-frame TCR alpha sharing in monozygotic twins was systematically underestimated by recombination models, whereas sharing between unrelated individuals was in agreement with the recombination models. Because the same donors could not be followed over many years, conclusions were based on cross-sectional statistical analysis. Zero-insertion analyses could be partly confounded by invariant T cells such as MAIT and iNKT, although diverse VJ usage argued against such confounding for most clonotypes. Fewer insertions were carried by abundant cord blood beta clonotypes; a weaker similar trend was observed in young adult naive repertoires, while no such trend was observed in memory repertoires.

This clonotype was seen at least ten times. It lacks a known antigen. No much larger clone is present one base from it, and per-base qualities are unavailable. CDR1 and CDR2 are drawn from the germline V gene: SGHVS, FNYEAQ. Inclusive of the bounding cysteine and phenylalanine, the CDR3 is 14 residues long. Left in the record is the CDR3 DNA by itself, 42 bases read in frame from the first base. V has 4 bases trimmed and J has 4 bases trimmed; junction bases matching no gene number 2. Library preparation was by 5' RACE. Data came from an Illumina HiSeq 2000. A universal primer binding site was added through template switching, and the final cDNA carried a unique molecular identifier so that TCR cDNA molecules could be counted accurately. Specific primers in the conserved constant-segment region were used to synthesize first-strand cDNA for TCR alpha and beta chains. To control for contamination, each cDNA library was double barcoded with a SMART-Mk sample barcode plus Illumina barcodes. TruSeq adapter sequences along with Illumina sample barcodes were introduced in two successive PCR steps. The Illumina HiSeq platform was used with custom primers to sequence TCR alpha and beta cDNA libraries. In the source study's methods: MiGEC processed the raw reads to extract unique molecular identifiers, while MiXCR was used to determine the CDR3 positions. For each individual, recombination models were inferred using an EM algorithm with the repgenHMM and IGoR tools. The analysis of shared clonotypes was done with the tcR package in R, with sharing normalized by the product of cloneset sizes. To study raw recombination without the effects of thymic and clonal selection, out-of-frame nonproductive sequences were analyzed. TCRdb ran its own pipeline on the public reads, namely fastp trimming at Q25 and MiXCR clone calling, and kept in-frame beta chains. Rows matching on CDR3 protein sequence are summarized as one entry with the most common DNA and genes. TCRdb's processing, not the study's, gives the V and J calls here. This sample has approximately 680,000 distinct CDR3 sequences in its table, and about 7% of those were observed once. The ten largest clonotypes hold over 1.5% of the sample.

Only healthy Caucasian donors were included. The twin cohort consisted of three pairs of female monozygotic twins, all aged roughly 18 to 30 years. RNA for TCR libraries was isolated from peripheral blood mononuclear cells. The data also belong to a second study, concerning yellow fever vaccine responses in identical twins. Looking at the second paper: The T cell response to vaccination in identical twins was reported by the authors to appear partly convergent and partly personalized. Focusing on identical twins, the study followed the T cell clones that responded to the vaccine, and did so with precision.

Recombination connected TRBV7-6 to TRBJ2-1; TRBD1 aligns with 9 central bases. The clonotype comes from a woman younger than 35 in good health. The sequencing input was PBMCs. The bases read TGTGCCAGCAGCTGGGGACAGGGTTACAATGAGCAGTTCTTC. Protein translation: CASSWGQGYNEQFF. The entire variable domain, with the stretches around the CDR3 drawn from the reference TRBV7-6 and TRBJ2-1 proteins, is GAGVSQSPRYKVTKRGQDVALRCDPISGHVSLYWYRQALGQGPEFLTYFNYEAQQDKSGLPNDRFSAERPEGSISTLTIQRTEQRDSAMYRCASSWGQGYNEQFFGPGTRLTVL.